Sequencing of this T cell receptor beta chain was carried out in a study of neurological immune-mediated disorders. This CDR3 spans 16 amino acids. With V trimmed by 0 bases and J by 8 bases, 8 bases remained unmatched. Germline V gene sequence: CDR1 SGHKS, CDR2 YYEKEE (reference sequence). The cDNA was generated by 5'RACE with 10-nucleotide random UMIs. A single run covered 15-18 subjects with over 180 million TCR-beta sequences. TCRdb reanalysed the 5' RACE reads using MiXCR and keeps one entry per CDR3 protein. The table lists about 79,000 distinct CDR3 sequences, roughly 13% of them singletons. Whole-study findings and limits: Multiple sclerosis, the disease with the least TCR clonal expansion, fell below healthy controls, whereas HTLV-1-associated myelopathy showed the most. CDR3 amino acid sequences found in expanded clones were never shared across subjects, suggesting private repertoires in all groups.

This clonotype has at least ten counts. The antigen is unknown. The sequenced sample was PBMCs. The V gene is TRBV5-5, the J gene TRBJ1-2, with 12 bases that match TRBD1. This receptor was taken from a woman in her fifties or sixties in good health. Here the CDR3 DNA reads TGTGCCAGCAGCTTGGGGACCGGGACAGGGGGCGACGGCTACACCTTC. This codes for CASSLGTGTGGDGYTF.